A single T cell receptor (beta chain) is shown here with its context. This sample was taken from a study of blood T cell repertoires in COVID-19. Looking at the study overall: Italy, Spain and the United States were the sources of the convalescent and acute COVID-19 samples. PBMCs, B-cell-depleted T cells, or T cells provided the cDNA or gDNA that made up the material.

CDR3 length equals 15 residues. V was pared by 0 bases and J by 2 bases, with 9 bases between. The germline V gene has CDR1 SEHNR and CDR2 FQNEAQ (reference sequence). In the original analysis: Estimated nucleated cell counts came from reference gene primer amplification. Only in-frame clones appear in the TCRdb table, and some are missing; sequencing was by immunoSEQ multiplex PCR. The D gene and trimming were derived from the DNA, and the V and J assignments and clone size from that table. This table has approximately 180,000 clones, 88% appearing once. The TCR sequence derives from a human donor in a cohort sampled during active COVID-19. The J gene is TRBJ2-3, the V gene TRBV7-9; no firm D call. What was sequenced was peripheral blood. CDR3 coding DNA: TGTGCCAGCAGCTTAGCGCGGAGACCCACAGATACGCAGTATTTT. Its translation: CASSLARRPTDTQYF. The full variable domain, completed using reference TRBV7-9 and TRBJ2-3, is DTGVSQNPRHKITKRGQNVTFRCDPISEHNRLYWYRQTLGQGPEFLTYFQNEAQLEKSRLLSDRFSAERPKGSFSTLEIQRTEQGDSAMYLCASSLARRPTDTQYFGPGTRLTVL.